The rows below give T cell receptor beta chains drawn from one sample of a study of cytomegalovirus exposure and HLA in healthy donors. Clones were sequenced by immunoSEQ multiplex PCR, and TCRdb holds only the in-frame ones, with some missing. The sample lists 160,000 or so clones, 85% to 90% occurring once. Sequencing used PBMCs. The receptor source for this set is a man aged 18 to 29 in good health and CMV-seronegative. CDR3s include the opening cysteine and the closing phenylalanine or tryptophan. Where a row states a size, it is once, few, many or the class of an expanded clone; other rows omit it.

clone_size	v_call	j_call	cdr3_aa
NA	TRBV6-1	TRBJ1-1	CASGWDRKMNTEAFF
few	TRBV6-1	TRBJ1-5	CASREGNNQPQHF
NA	TRBV25-1	TRBJ2-1	CASSGAPGTVKMNEQFF
NA	TRBV5-6	TRBJ1-2	CASKDTGTVYGYTF
NA	TRBV27	TRBJ2-3	CASSFLLHRGTDTQYF
NA	TRBV19	TRBJ2-1	CASSTSGSIDEQFF
NA	TRBV27	TRBJ2-1	CASSRRTVGEQFF
NA	TRBV12-5	TRBJ1-2	CASGLGLYGYTF
NA	TRBV2	TRBJ2-7	CASSSSGSSYEQYF
NA	TRBV2	TRBJ1-5	CASRGTGGNNQPQHF
NA	TRBV28	TRBJ2-5	CASSPQTSGEPLETQYF
NA	TRBV19	TRBJ1-2	CASRSPGQTNYGYTF
NA	TRBV5-1	TRBJ1-6	CASSLGSRTGGRSPLHF
NA	TRBV6-6	TRBJ2-5	CASSYSRGEETQYF
NA	TRBV5-6	TRBJ1-2	CASSLAEANYGYTF
NA	TRBV18	TRBJ2-6	CASSQSVGLASANVLTF
NA	TRBV19	TRBJ1-6	CASSSREIGSPLHF
NA	TRBV27	TRBJ1-5	CASSLAGGNQPQHF